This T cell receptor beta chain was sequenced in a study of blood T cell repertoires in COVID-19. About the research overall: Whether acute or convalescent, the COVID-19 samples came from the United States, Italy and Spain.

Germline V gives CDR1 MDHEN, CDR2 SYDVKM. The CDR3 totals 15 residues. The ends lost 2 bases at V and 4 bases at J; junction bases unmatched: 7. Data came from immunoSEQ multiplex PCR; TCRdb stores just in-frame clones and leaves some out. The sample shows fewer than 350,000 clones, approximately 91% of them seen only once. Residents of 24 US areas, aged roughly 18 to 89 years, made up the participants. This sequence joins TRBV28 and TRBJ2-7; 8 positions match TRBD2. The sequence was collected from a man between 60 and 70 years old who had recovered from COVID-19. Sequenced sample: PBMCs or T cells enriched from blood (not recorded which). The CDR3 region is CASSLRGGLSYEQYF. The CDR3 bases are TGTGCCAGCAGTTTACGGGGGGGGTTATCTTACGAGCAGTACTTC.